The subject of this entry is one TCR beta chain. Its antigen is currently unknown. Unmatched junction bases numbered 5, after V lost 2 bases and J lost 7 bases. The CDR3 spans 15 residues. Germline assignment: CDR1 LGHNA and CDR2 YSLEER. Each CDR3 protein gets one entry after TCRdb re-called the 5' RACE reads with MiXCR. Among about 430,000 distinct CDR3 sequences listed, 18% were seen once. The sample is drawn from a study of T-cell memory formation after mild COVID-19. Notes on the study in general: CD4+ clones that contracted lay mainly in CM and EM; CD8+ ones lay in EMRA. Clones that contracted from day 15 to 85 had balanced CD4/CD8; later expanders were CD4+ biased.

The chain couples TRBV4-3 to TRBJ2-1, with 10 bases identical to TRBD2. The receptor was isolated from a man between 18 and 29 years old who had mild COVID-19 (a few samples of this study predate the infection). Cell type and time point are not known. Sequencing was done on a sample of PBMCs or a T cell subset sorted from them (not recorded which). In DNA, the CDR3 is TGCGCCAGCAGCCAATTGACTAGCGGGCCGAATGAGCAGTTCTTC. Its translation: CASSQLTSGPNEQFF.